These T cell receptor beta chains were read from a single sample in a study of cytomegalovirus exposure and HLA in healthy donors. The repertoire was sequenced with immunoSEQ multiplex PCR; TCRdb's copy has only in-frame clones and lacks some. The sample holds 200,000 to 250,000 clones. Source material: PBMCs. The origin of the receptors is a girl aged 2-9 years in good health and CMV-seropositive. Both conserved end residues are part of each CDR3. D genes are given only for firm matches.

NA	TRBV30	TRBJ2-5	CAWSVREEGDQYF	TGTGCCTGGAGTGTACGGGAGGAGGGGGACCAGTACTTC
TRBD1	TRBV4-1	TRBJ1-1	CASSQGQGAEAFF	TGCGCCAGCAGCCAAGGACAGGGCGCTGAAGCTTTCTTT
NA	TRBV5-1	TRBJ2-1	CASSLASARYNEQFF	TGCGCCAGCAGCTTGGCTAGCGCGCGATACAATGAGCAGTTCTTC
NA	TRBV28	TRBJ1-5	CASSLPGYQPQHF	TGTGCCAGCAGTTTGCCAGGGTATCAGCCCCAGCATTTT
TRBD1	TRBV7-6	TRBJ1-1	CASSARTGMNTEAFF	TGTGCCAGCAGCGCCCGGACAGGAATGAACACTGAAGCTTTCTTT
TRBD1	TRBV5-8	TRBJ1-3	CASSLGQGKGNTIYF	TGTGCCAGCAGCCTTGGACAGGGTAAAGGAAACACCATATATTTT
NA	TRBV7-3	TRBJ2-2	CASRRQDDTGELFF	TGTGCCAGCAGGAGACAGGATGACACCGGGGAGCTGTTTTTT
TRBD2	TRBV10-1	TRBJ2-3	CASSFGLAGLTDTQYF	TGCGCCAGCAGCTTCGGACTAGCGGGACTCACAGATACGCAGTATTTT
TRBD2	TRBV5-1	TRBJ2-5	CASSSSPSGQETQYF	TGCGCCAGCAGCTCCTCACCTAGCGGCCAAGAGACCCAGTACTTC
NA	TRBV27	TRBJ2-7	CASSPGTGGYEQYF	TGTGCCAGCAGTCCCGGGACTGGGGGCTACGAGCAGTACTTC
NA	TRBV5-6	TRBJ2-7	CASSSGQTYEQYF	TGTGCCAGCAGCAGCGGACAGACCTACGAGCAGTACTTC
TRBD2	TRBV6-4	TRBJ2-1	CASSDPTSASPYNEQFF	TGTGCCAGCAGTGACCCCACTAGCGCTTCCCCTTACAATGAGCAGTTCTTC
TRBD1	TRBV10-3	TRBJ2-1	CAISESTRQGAYNEQFF	TGTGCCATCAGTGAGTCGACTCGACAGGGGGCCTACAATGAGCAGTTCTTC
NA	TRBV11-2	TRBJ2-1	CASSPPGLGINEQFF	TGTGCCAGCAGCCCACCGGGACTCGGAATCAATGAGCAGTTCTTC
TRBD1	TRBV2	TRBJ2-2	CASSSIGQGGTGELFF	TGTGCCAGCAGTTCCATCGGACAGGGTGGGACCGGGGAGCTGTTTTTT
NA	TRBV5-5	TRBJ2-2	CASSLEVQGSSITGELFF	TGTGCCAGCAGCTTGGAGGTCCAGGGTTCATCCATCACCGGGGAGCTGTTTTTT
NA	TRBV28	TRBJ1-1	CASSPRQAGNTEAFF	TGTGCCAGCAGTCCCCGACAGGCAGGTAACACTGAAGCTTTCTTT
NA	TRBV7-8	TRBJ1-2	CASSLPDGGYGYTF	TGTGCCAGCAGCTTACCCGACGGAGGGTATGGCTACACCTTC
TRBD1	TRBV27	TRBJ2-7	CASSLGGRQGRVEQYF	TGTGCCAGCAGTTTAGGGGGGCGACAGGGGCGGGTCGAGCAGTACTTC
TRBD2	TRBV9	TRBJ2-3	CASSVGRGRGSTDTQYF	TGTGCCAGCAGCGTAGGTCGCGGGAGGGGAAGCACAGATACGCAGTATTTT
NA	TRBV28	TRBJ1-2	CASSLGPRGAGDGYTF	TGTGCCAGCAGTTTAGGGCCCCGGGGGGCCGGGGATGGCTACACCTTC
TRBD2	TRBV15	TRBJ2-1	CATSRDLAGITNEQFF	TGTGCCACCAGCAGAGATCTAGCGGGGATTACCAATGAGCAGTTCTTC
TRBD2	TRBV27	TRBJ2-1	CASSLSIIAGAGVGQFF	TGTGCCAGCAGTTTATCGATAATAGCGGGAGCGGGCGTAGGCCAGTTCTTC
NA	TRBV7-9	TRBJ2-6	CASSNPAGAGANVLTF	TGTGCCAGCAGCAATCCGGCGGGCGCGGGGGCCAACGTCCTGACTTTC
NA	TRBV18	TRBJ1-3	CASSPRQGDSGNTIYF	TGTGCCAGCTCACCAAGGCAAGGGGACTCTGGAAACACCATATATTTT